This record concerns one TCR beta chain sequence. Looked up from germline, CDR1 is SGHVS and CDR2 is FNYEAQ. The V end lost 4 bases, the J end lost 5 bases, and 11 bases lay between the germline ends. This CDR3 comprises 13 residues. The record originates from a study of blood T cells in healthy people across ages. Primed by a sample-barcoded 5' primer and a J-beta primer mix, a second PCR proceeded for roughly 7 to 11 cycles. Every single cDNA molecule received a tag from a template-switch adaptor with 12 random nucleotides. Each CDR3 protein is one row after TCRdb ran MiXCR on the 5' RACE reads. The data contain over 750,000 distinct CDR3 sequences, about 25% of them singletons. These data were also reused for a study on T cells of mothers and their children.

The rearrangement links TRBV7-6 to TRBJ2-5; D unresolved. Sequenced: blood. This TCR was sampled from a boy aged 5-17 years in good health. The CDR3 loop reads CASSSSGYETQYF. CDR3 in DNA: TGTGCCAGCAGCTCGTCGGGTTACGAGACCCAGTACTTC. The variable domain in full, completed from reference TRBV7-6 and TRBJ2-5, reads GAGVSQSPRYKVTKRGQDVALRCDPISGHVSLYWYRQALGQGPEFLTYFNYEAQQDKSGLPNDRFSAERPEGSISTLTIQRTEQRDSAMYRCASSSSGYETQYFGPGTRLLVL.